Described below is a single T cell receptor beta chain sequence and its context. Sequencing was performed with immunoSEQ multiplex PCR; in TCRdb, only in-frame clones are kept and a portion is missing. The data hold 85,000 to 95,000 clones, with 90% to 95% observed a single time. The sample belongs to a study of T cell changes during pregnancy in multiple sclerosis. Per the germline V gene, CDR1 is SGHDT and CDR2 is YYEEEE. The CDR3 has 14 amino acids. V lost 5 bases and J lost 5; bases outside the gene matches: 9. The chain is built from TRBV5-6 and TRBJ2-7; 8 bases map to TRBD2. Sequencing used peripheral blood, obtained after pregnancy. This TCR was recovered from a female donor in good health, enrolled as a control in a pregnancy study. The CDR3 DNA reads TGTGCCAGCAGGTTTGGGGAACTAGCGGACGAGCAGTACTTC. This sequence encodes CASRFGELADEQYF.